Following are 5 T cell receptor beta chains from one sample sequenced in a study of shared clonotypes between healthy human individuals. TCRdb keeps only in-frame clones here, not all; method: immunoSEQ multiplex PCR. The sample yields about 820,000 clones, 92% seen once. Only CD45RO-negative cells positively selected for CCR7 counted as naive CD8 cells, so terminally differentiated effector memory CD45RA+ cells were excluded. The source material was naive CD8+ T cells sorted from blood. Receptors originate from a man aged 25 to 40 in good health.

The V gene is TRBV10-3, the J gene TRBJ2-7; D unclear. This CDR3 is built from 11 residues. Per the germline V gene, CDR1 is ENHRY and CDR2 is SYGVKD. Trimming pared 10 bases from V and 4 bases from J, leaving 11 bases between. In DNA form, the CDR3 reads TGTGCCACTAACTACGAGTACGAGCAGTACTTC. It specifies CATNYEYEQYF.

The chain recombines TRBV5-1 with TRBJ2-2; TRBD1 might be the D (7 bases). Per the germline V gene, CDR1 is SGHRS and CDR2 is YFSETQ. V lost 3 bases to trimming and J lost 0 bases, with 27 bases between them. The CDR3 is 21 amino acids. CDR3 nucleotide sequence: TGCGCCAGCAGCTCCCACAGTACGACAGGGTGGCGGGATGCGAACACCGGGGAGCTGTTTTTT. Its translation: CASSSHSTTGWRDANTGELFF.

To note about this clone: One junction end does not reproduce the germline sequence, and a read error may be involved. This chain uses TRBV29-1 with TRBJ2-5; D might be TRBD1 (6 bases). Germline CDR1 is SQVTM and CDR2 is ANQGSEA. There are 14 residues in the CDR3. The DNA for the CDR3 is TGCAGCGTTGAAGATCAGGGGTGGCAAGGGACCCAGTACTTC. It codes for CSVEDQGWQGTQYF.

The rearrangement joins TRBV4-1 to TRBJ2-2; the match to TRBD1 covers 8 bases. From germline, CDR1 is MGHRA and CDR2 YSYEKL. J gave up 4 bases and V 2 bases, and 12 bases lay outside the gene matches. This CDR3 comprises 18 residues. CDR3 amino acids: CASSQFSSTGASTGELFF. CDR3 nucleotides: TGCGCCAGCAGCCAATTTTCCTCGACAGGGGCGAGCACCGGGGAGCTGTTTTTT.

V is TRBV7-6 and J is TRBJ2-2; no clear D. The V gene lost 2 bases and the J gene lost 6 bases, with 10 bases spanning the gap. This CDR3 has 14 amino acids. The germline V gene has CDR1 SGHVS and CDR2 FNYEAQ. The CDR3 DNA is TGTGCCAGCAGCTTATCAGAGCTTGCCGGGGAGCTGTTTTTT. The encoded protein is CASSLSELAGELFF.